This T cell receptor (beta chain) stems from a study of blood T cell repertoires in COVID-19. Some clones are missing from TCRdb's copy, which holds only in-frame ones; the method was immunoSEQ multiplex PCR. Of some 350,000 clones listed, 80% to 90% were seen once; the top ten hold more than 5%. Study members were between about 18 and 100 years old and lived in 20 to 30 US regions. CDR1 and CDR2 from the germline V gene are SGHAT and FQNNGV. The CDR3 sequence is 11 residues long. V was trimmed by 5 bases and J by 9 bases, leaving 10 bases between them. The V call is TRBV11-2, the J call TRBJ1-1; maybe TRBD1 (5 bases). Sequencing was performed on PBMCs or T cells enriched from blood (not recorded which). This receptor was taken from a young man who had recovered from COVID-19. The CDR3 loop is CASSQGAKAFF. The CDR3 nucleotides are TGTGCCAGCAGCCAAGGGGCAAAAGCTTTCTTT.